This is a list of T cell receptor beta chains from one sample in a study of T-cell memory formation after mild COVID-19. TCRdb ran MiXCR on the 5' RACE reads and lists one entry per CDR3 protein. The data contain around 430,000 distinct CDR3 sequences, 15% to 20% of them singletons. The sample taken for sequencing was PBMCs or a T cell subset sorted from them (not recorded which). These receptors originate from a man in his late teens or twenties who had mild COVID-19 (a few samples of this study predate the infection). Cell type and time point are not known. CDR3s include the opening cysteine and the closing phenylalanine or tryptophan. Fields, in order: CDR3 DNA, CDR3 protein, clone size, D gene, J gene, V gene. D genes are given only for firm matches. Size is stated for part of the rows, as once, few or many counts, or as a class when the clone is expanded.

TGTGCCAGCAGCTTGACGACAGGGGATGGAAACACCATATATTTT	CASSLTTGDGNTIYF	few	TRBD1	TRBJ1-3	TRBV7-9
TGTGCCAGCAGGTCCCCGGAACAGGGGCACACTGAAGCTTTCTTT	CASRSPEQGHTEAFF	few	TRBD1	TRBJ1-1	TRBV4-2
TGTGCCAGCAGTTTATCGACCAGTTTCTACGAGCAGTACTTC	CASSLSTSFYEQYF	.	.	TRBJ2-7	TRBV27
TGCAGTGAGAAACAACCCGGACCAGGGTCGCAGTATTTT	CSEKQPGPGSQYF	.	.	TRBJ2-3	TRBV20-1
TGTGCCAGCAGTTTCCGGGAGGCGGGCAATCAGCCCCAGCATTTT	CASSFREAGNQPQHF	.	.	TRBJ1-5	TRBV6-1
TGTGCCAGCAAGGACAGGAACAATGAGCAGTTCTTC	CASKDRNNEQFF	.	TRBD1	TRBJ2-1	TRBV6-2/TRBV6-3
TGCGCCAGCAGCTTGAGGCAGGGGTCATACGGGACCCAGTACTTC	CASSLRQGSYGTQYF	.	.	TRBJ2-5	TRBV5-1
TGCGCCAGCAGCCCTCAGGTCCAAGGCACAGATACGCAGTATTTT	CASSPQVQGTDTQYF	.	.	TRBJ2-3	TRBV4-3
TGTGCCAGCAACCCGAGGGACAGGGGGGGCGATGGCTACACCTTC	CASNPRDRGGDGYTF	.	TRBD1	TRBJ1-2	TRBV6-5
TGTGCCAGCAGTCCAACAGGGAGTTCAGAGACCCAGTACTTC	CASSPTGSSETQYF	.	.	TRBJ2-5	TRBV6-5
TGTGCCAGCAGCCAGTCGCGATTCAGGGGGCATACCCAAGAGACCCAGTACTTC	CASSQSRFRGHTQETQYF	many	TRBD1	TRBJ2-5	TRBV3-1
TGCGCCAGCAGGCCGGGACAGGGGGCAGATACGCAGTATTTT	CASRPGQGADTQYF	many	TRBD1	TRBJ2-3	TRBV4-3
TGTGCCAGCAGCTTAGCGGAGGGACTAGCGGGAGAGGAGCAGTTCTTC	CASSLAEGLAGEEQFF	.	TRBD2	TRBJ2-1	TRBV7-6
TGTGCCAGCAGCGCGACAGTGAGCCCCTATGGCTACACCTTC	CASSATVSPYGYTF	.	.	TRBJ1-2	TRBV7-9
TGTGCCAGCAGCTTGGCGTGGGGGTCGCTCAACGTCCTGACTTTC	CASSLAWGSLNVLTF	.	.	TRBJ2-6	TRBV5-5
TGCGCCAGCAGCCGCCGGACAGAGAACACTGAAGCTTTCTTT	CASSRRTENTEAFF	many	.	TRBJ1-1	TRBV5-1
TGTGCCAGCAGTACAGGGCCCAGCGGGGAGCTGTTTTTT	CASSTGPSGELFF	.	.	TRBJ2-2	TRBV12-3/TRBV12-4
TGTGCCAGCGCAAGCGGGGGGATCACAGATACGCAGTATTTT	CASASGGITDTQYF	.	TRBD2	TRBJ2-3	TRBV9
TGTGCCAGCAGCTTAACTAGCGGGGCGGCCTACAATGAGCAGTTCTTC	CASSLTSGAAYNEQFF	.	TRBD2	TRBJ2-1	TRBV7-3
TGTGCCAGCAGTCCAGGGGGCGCAGACTATGGCTACACCTTC	CASSPGGADYGYTF	few	TRBD1	TRBJ1-2	TRBV7-2
TGTGCCAGCAGCGGGCGGGACAGGGTCATATCACCCCTCCACTTT	CASSGRDRVISPLHF	.	TRBD1	TRBJ1-6	TRBV2
TGTGCCAGCAGCTTGGGGGGATCGTGGACTCAGCCCCAGCATTTT	CASSLGGSWTQPQHF	.	.	TRBJ1-5	TRBV5-6
TGTGCCAGCAGTTACCTACAGGGGGCCTATGGCTACACCTTC	CASSYLQGAYGYTF	.	TRBD1	TRBJ1-2	TRBV12-3/TRBV12-4
TGTGCCAGCAGTGACCCGGACAGACTCAATGAGCAGTTCTTC	CASSDPDRLNEQFF	few	.	TRBJ2-1	TRBV25-1
TGTGCCAGTCGCCTTGGGGACAAGAACACTGAAGCTTTCTTT	CASRLGDKNTEAFF	few	.	TRBJ1-1	TRBV19
TGCAGCGTTGAAGGGACAGGGTACACTGAAGCTTTCTTT	CSVEGTGYTEAFF	.	TRBD1	TRBJ1-1	TRBV29-1
TGTGCCAGCAGTTTTCGGGGGCAGAACACCGGGGAGCTGTTTTTT	CASSFRGQNTGELFF	.	.	TRBJ2-2	TRBV6-5
TGCAGTGCTAGTATGAGGGGCGAGACCCAGTACTTC	CSASMRGETQYF	few	.	TRBJ2-5	TRBV20-1